The 14 T cell receptor beta chains listed next were all sequenced from one sample in a study of T cells after posttransplantation cyclophosphamide. Profiling relied on immunoSEQ multiplex PCR, and the TCRdb table lists in-frame clones only, not all of them. The sample lists approximately 40,000 clones, approximately 78% occurring once. Cyclophosphamide on days +3 and +4 followed busulfan-fludarabine conditioning and a marrow graft. Sequences were derived from CD4+ T cells sorted from blood, sampled roughly 250 weeks after a stem cell transplant with posttransplant cyclophosphamide. Receptors originate from a female patient in her thirties or forties who received an allogeneic stem cell transplant from a related donor, was CMV-positive, and had no GVHD. A subset of T cells may come from the graft donor.

This clone was counted a few times. This sequence joins TRBV5-5 and TRBJ2-7; TRBD1 agrees at 8 bases. Trimming cost V 6 bases and J 4 bases; bases outside gene matches: 9. The CDR3 is 14 amino acids. Germline-derived CDR1 and CDR2 are SGHKS and YYEKEE (reference sequence). The CDR3 loop is CASKKDREYYEQYF. For the CDR3, the DNA is TGTGCCAGCAAGAAGGACAGGGAGTATTACGAGCAGTACTTC.

The V call is TRBV7-3, the J call TRBJ2-7, with 11 bases that match TRBD1. Germline values: CDR1 SGHTA, CDR2 FQGTGA. The junction had 9 bases not matched to a gene; V was cut back by 5 bases and J by 6 bases. This CDR3 is 15 amino acids long. Written as DNA, the CDR3 is TGTGCCAGCAGCCCATCAGGACAGGGGGCCGGCGAGCAGTACTTC. As protein: CASSPSGQGAGEQYF.

V gene TRBV27 combines with J gene TRBJ2-3; D perhaps matches TRBD2 (5 bases). Germline CDR1 reads MNHEY; CDR2 reads SMNVEV (reference sequence). Deletions cut 1 base from V and 2 bases from J, with 13 bases between. This CDR3 region has 16 residues. The CDR3 sequence is CASSLWIGRPTDTQYF. For the CDR3, the DNA is TGTGCCAGCAGTTTATGGATTGGGAGACCCACAGATACGCAGTATTTT.

The chain recombines TRBV6-1 with TRBJ1-2; TRBD1 agrees at 7 bases. CDR1 and CDR2 from the germline V gene are MNHNS and SASEGT. The trim removed 0 bases at V and 4 bases at J, leaving 5 bases unmatched. The length of the CDR3 is 15 residues. In DNA form, the CDR3 reads TGTGCCAGCAGTGAAGCCGGGACAGCCCCCTATGGCTACACCTTC. Its translation is CASSEAGTAPYGYTF.

In its sample, this clone is large. The chain employs TRBV28 and TRBJ2-7; possible D gene TRBD2, 5 bases. Germline lookup yields CDR1 MDHEN and CDR2 SYDVKM. This CDR3 is built from 15 residues. The V gene lost 5 bases and the J gene lost 2 bases, with 16 bases spanning the gap. CDR3 bases: TGTGCCAGCAGTACCCCGACGGGGTCCGCCTACGAGCAGTACTTC. Encoded protein: CASSTPTGSAYEQYF.

The chain uses TRBV4-3 and TRBJ2-3, with D perhaps matching TRBD1 (5 bases). V lost 0 bases, J lost 8 bases, and 15 bases lay in between. The germline CDR1 and CDR2 sequences are LGHNA and YSLEER. The CDR3 contains 15 residues. CDR3 DNA: TGCGCCAGCAGCCAAGACAGCGTACAGGCCATTACGCAGTATTTT. Protein product: CASSQDSVQAITQYF.

The chain recombines TRBV4-3 with TRBJ2-3; 12 bases agree with TRBD2. The CDR3 loop spans 13 amino acids. V shed 4 bases and J 15 bases; nucleotides not matched to a gene: 8. The V gene's germline CDR1 is LGHNA and CDR2 YSLEER. Here the CDR3 DNA reads TGCGCCAGCAGCCCGACTAGCGGGGGACCCGCCTATTTT. Translated, it gives CASSPTSGGPAYF.

The J gene is TRBJ1-1, the V gene TRBV2; D is ambiguous. Per germline, CDR1 SNHLY and CDR2 FYNNEI. CDR3 size: 15 residues. V was trimmed by 5 bases and J by 1 base, leaving 14 bases between them. The CDR3 protein is CASSSRAGANTEAFF. The CDR3 coding sequence is TGTGCCAGCAGTTCAAGGGCGGGTGCGAACACTGAAGCTTTCTTT.

The chain carries TRBV19 and TRBJ2-5; a possible D gene is TRBD2 (5 bases). CDR1 is LNHDA and CDR2 is SQIVND in the germline V gene (reference sequence). The CDR3 has 17 residues. Trimming removed 4 bases from V and 4 bases from J, with 22 bases in between. CDR3 residues: CASSKLPAAAVGETQYF. The DNA for the CDR3 is TGTGCCAGTAGTAAGCTTCCTGCGGCAGCGGTCGGAGAGACCCAGTACTTC.

The chain uses TRBV7-2 and TRBJ1-1; possible D gene TRBD1, 6 bases. The CDR3 extends over 13 amino acids. Trimming cost V 1 base and J 3 bases, with 6 bases left between them. Germline V gives CDR1 SGHTA, CDR2 FQGNSA. The CDR3 sequence: CASSLEGDTEAFF. CDR3 coding DNA: TGTGCCAGCAGCTTAGAGGGGGACACTGAAGCTTTCTTT.

The chain has TRBV6-1 and TRBJ1-3, with a possible D match to TRBD1 (5 bases). In germline, CDR1 is MNHNS, CDR2 SASEGT. Trimming took 4 bases from V and 8 from J, leaving 24 bases between them. The CDR3 spans 17 residues. In DNA form, the CDR3 reads TGTGCCAGCAGTGTTTCGGGGGGTGACGGCTCAAGGGACACCATATATTTT. The encoded protein is CASSVSGGDGSRDTIYF.

This clone was seen a handful of times. This chain links TRBV6-1 with TRBJ2-2; 14 nucleotides agree with TRBD2. CDR1 is MNHNS, CDR2 SASEGT, per germline. The trim removed 3 bases at V and 6 bases at J, leaving 3 bases unmatched. The CDR3 spans 16 residues. The CDR3 bases are TGTGCCAGCAGTGACTTGGGACTAGCGGGGGCCGGGGAGCTGTTTTTT. It translates to CASSDLGLAGAGELFF.

This clone was found once. J is TRBJ2-7 and V is TRBV6-5, with a possible D match to TRBD1 (5 bases). The CDR3 consists of 16 residues. V gave up 2 bases and J gave up 2 bases, with 16 bases separating them. Germline CDR1 is MNHEY and CDR2 is SVGAGI. The CDR3 is CASSYTYRLQTYEQYF. In nucleotides, the CDR3 is TGTGCCAGCAGTTACACCTACAGGCTGCAGACCTACGAGCAGTACTTC.

The genes are TRBV28 and TRBJ2-1; 9 bases are a match to TRBD1. V trimming: 6 bases; J trimming: 7 bases; junction bases outside the gene matches: 13. Germline V gene data show CDR1 as MDHEN and CDR2 as SYDVKM. The CDR3 runs 16 residues. CDR3 nucleotides: TGTGCCAGCAGCCAGGGACAGGGTTGGGTAGGGAATGAGCAGTTCTTC. Its translation: CASSQGQGWVGNEQFF.